Listed below are T cell receptor beta chains from one sample, sequenced in a study of shared clonotypes between healthy human individuals. Clones were read by immunoSEQ multiplex PCR, and TCRdb kept only the in-frame ones, dropping some. This sample yields 850,000 to 1,200,000 clones, of which more than 60% are seen a single time; around 1.4% belongs to the top ten. The material sequenced was memory CD4+ T cells sorted from blood. The receptors here all came from a man aged 18 to 29 in good health. CDR3s include the opening cysteine and the closing phenylalanine or tryptophan.

J gene	V gene	CDR3 protein
TRBJ2-5	TRBV6-1	CASSEYGPLAGGKQETQYF
TRBJ1-6	TRBV5-1	CASSSLGAAYNSPLHF
TRBJ1-3	TRBV7-8	CASSQDRLDSGNTIYF
TRBJ1-2	TRBV5-1	CASSFTQGFGYTF
TRBJ2-3	TRBV10-3	CAITGEGRSTDTQYF
TRBJ2-7	TRBV10-2	CASRKTRTSAEQYF
TRBJ1-2	TRBV10-3	CAISEWGLLAGYTF
TRBJ2-7	TRBV10-3	CATVFGTGAYEQYF
TRBJ1-6	TRBV6-6	CASRWSPYNSPLHF
TRBJ1-1	TRBV5-4	CASSRAGGMNTEAFF
TRBJ2-1	TRBV2	CASSGSGGGNNEQFF